This TCR beta chain was identified in a study of blood T cells in healthy people across ages. Study-level information: Roughly one uniquely barcoded beta molecule per two T cells was captured. Overall study findings and caveats: The diversity estimates, figures obtained from one million T cells, were considered underestimates.

The authors ran a second PCR of 7 to 11 cycles using a sample-barcoded 5' primer and a J-beta primer mix. The template-switch adaptor was a 5' adaptor with 12 random nucleotides. It tagged each cDNA molecule. One entry per CDR3 protein, called by TCRdb with MiXCR from the 5' RACE reads. The repertoire holds about 680,000 distinct CDR3 sequences, with around 48% as singletons. The CDR3 runs to 14 residues. Germline lookup yields CDR1 MNHEY and CDR2 SMNVEV (reference sequence). This clonotype came up once. What it binds is not known. A read error may explain this, as a much larger clone is one base away.

The TCR was taken from a woman aged 55 to 70 in good health. This rearrangement joins TRBV27 to TRBJ2-7; D is unresolved. The sample consisted of blood. The CDR3 is CAGSHQRSPYEQYF. The CDR3 DNA is TGTGCCGGCAGTCACCAACGTTCACCCTACGAGCAGTACTTC.